The 2 T cell receptor beta chains below come from one sample, sequenced in a study of T cells in localized non-small cell lung cancer. Sequencing used immunoSEQ multiplex PCR; TCRdb keeps in-frame clones, though not all of them. The repertoire holds approximately 1,200 clones, with about 19% as singletons. Sequences were derived from normal lung tissue next to the tumor, sampled before any cancer treatment. These receptors all stem from a male donor aged 60 or over with stage I lung adenocarcinoma.

V gene TRBV5-1 combines with J gene TRBJ1-2; unclear D gene. Germline CDR1 reads SGHRS; CDR2 reads YFSETQ. Trimming stripped 3 bases from V and 0 bases from J, with 12 bases between. This CDR3 is 15 amino acids long. CDR3 coding DNA: TGCGCCAGCAGCTCTTCCGGGCCGGCTAACTATGGCTACACCTTC. Protein sequence: CASSSSGPANYGYTF.

This clone has more than one count but fewer than ten. This chain uses TRBV19 with TRBJ1-5; no clear D. The CDR3 covers 12 residues. Trimming stripped 7 bases from V and 4 bases from J, with 8 bases between. Germline V CDR1 and CDR2: LNHDA, SQIVND (reference sequence). CDR3 in DNA: TGTGCCAGTACCCCCGGGAATCAGCCCCAGCATTTT. Protein sequence: CASTPGNQPQHF.